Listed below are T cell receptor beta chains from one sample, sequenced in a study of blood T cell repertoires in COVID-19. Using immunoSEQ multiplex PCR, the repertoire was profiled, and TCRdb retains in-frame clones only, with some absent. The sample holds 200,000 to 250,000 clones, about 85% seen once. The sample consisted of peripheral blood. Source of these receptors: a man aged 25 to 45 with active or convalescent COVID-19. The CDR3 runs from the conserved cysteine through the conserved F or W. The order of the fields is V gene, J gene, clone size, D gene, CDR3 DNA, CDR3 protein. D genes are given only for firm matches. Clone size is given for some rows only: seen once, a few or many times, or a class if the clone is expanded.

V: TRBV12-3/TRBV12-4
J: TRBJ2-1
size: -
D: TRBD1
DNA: TGTGCCAGCAGTTTCAGACAGGGCGAGATAATCTTC
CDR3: CASSFRQGEIIF

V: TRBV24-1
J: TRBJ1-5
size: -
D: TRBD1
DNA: TGTGCCACCAGTGCCGGGACAGGGCGCAATCAGCCCCAGCATTTT
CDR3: CATSAGTGRNQPQHF

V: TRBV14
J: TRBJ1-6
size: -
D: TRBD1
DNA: TGTGCCAGCAGCCGGACGACAGTCAGGGGGCCCAAAAAGCATTCACCCCTCCACTTT
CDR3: CASSRTTVRGPKKHSPLHF

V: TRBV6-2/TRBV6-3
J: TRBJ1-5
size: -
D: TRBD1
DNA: TGTGCCAGCAGTCACTCGGACAGGGGCAATCAGCCCCAGCATTTT
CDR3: CASSHSDRGNQPQHF

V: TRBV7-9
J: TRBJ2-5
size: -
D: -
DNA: TGTGCCAGCAGCTTCAGGGTAACGGAGACCCAGTACTTC
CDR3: CASSFRVTETQYF

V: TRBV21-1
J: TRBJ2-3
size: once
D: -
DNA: TGTGCCAGCAGCAAGAGGACAGATATGAATACGCAGTATTTT
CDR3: CASSKRTDMNTQYF

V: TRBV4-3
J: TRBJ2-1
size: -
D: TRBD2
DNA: TGCGCCAGCAGCCAACGACTAGCGGGCACGGGTGAGCAGTTCTTC
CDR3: CASSQRLAGTGEQFF

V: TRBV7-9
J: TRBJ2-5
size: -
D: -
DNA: TGTGCCAGCAGCTTAGAGAAGGCGGGGGCAATCTCTATTGAGACCCAGTACTTC
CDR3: CASSLEKAGAISIETQYF

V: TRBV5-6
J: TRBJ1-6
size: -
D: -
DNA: TGTGCCAGCAGCTTGGAAGGTTGGGGGCTTCATTCACCCCTCCACTTT
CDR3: CASSLEGWGLHSPLHF

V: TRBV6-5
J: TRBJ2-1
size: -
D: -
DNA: TGTGCCAGCAGTTCCACAGGGATCGATGAGCAGTTCTTC
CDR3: CASSSTGIDEQFF

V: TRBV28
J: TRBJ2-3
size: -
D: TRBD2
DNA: TGTGCCAGCAGCCCATTAAGGGCTAGCGGGAGTTGGGGGATTGTTACAGATACGCAGTATTTT
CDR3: CASSPLRASGSWGIVTDTQYF

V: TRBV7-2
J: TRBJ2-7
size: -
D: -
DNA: TGTGCCAGCAGCTTTCGTGTCCCCAGCGGCGAGCAGTACTTC
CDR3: CASSFRVPSGEQYF

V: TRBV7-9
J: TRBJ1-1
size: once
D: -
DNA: TGTGCCAGCAGCTATTCCGGGACACAGGGTAAAGAGGTTGGTATGGCTTTCTTT
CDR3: CASSYSGTQGKEVGMAFF

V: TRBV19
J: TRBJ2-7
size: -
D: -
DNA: TGTGCCAGTAGTTCAGGGGAATTTTACGAGCAGTACTTC
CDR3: CASSSGEFYEQYF

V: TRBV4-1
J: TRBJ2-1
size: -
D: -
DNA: TGCGCCAGCAGCCAAGATAAGCAAAGCGGATGGTACAATGAGCAGTTCTTC
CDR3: CASSQDKQSGWYNEQFF

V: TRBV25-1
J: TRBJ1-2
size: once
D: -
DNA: TGTGCCAGCAGCCCACCGGGAAACTATGGCTACACCTTC
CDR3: CASSPPGNYGYTF

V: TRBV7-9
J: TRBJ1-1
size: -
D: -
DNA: TGTGCCAGCAGCTTGACCGGGGGGAACACTGAAGCTTTCTTT
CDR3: CASSLTGGNTEAFF

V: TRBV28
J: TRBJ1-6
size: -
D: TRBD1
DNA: TGTGCCAGTGGGACAGGGGCAGGGGCACCCCTCCACTTT
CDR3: CASGTGAGAPLHF

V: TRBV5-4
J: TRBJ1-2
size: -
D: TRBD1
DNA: TGTGCCAGCAGCTACCCCCCAGGGACAGGGGGCCTCACCTTC
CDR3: CASSYPPGTGGLTF

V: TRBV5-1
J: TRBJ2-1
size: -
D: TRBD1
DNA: TGCGCCAGCAGCGCCACAGGGGGTGCCCTTTACAATGAGCAGTTCTTC
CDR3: CASSATGGALYNEQFF

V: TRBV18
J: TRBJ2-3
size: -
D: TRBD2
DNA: TGTGCCAGCTCCCCGAGACTAGCGGGAGGTCGCACAGATACGCAGTATTTT
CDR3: CASSPRLAGGRTDTQYF

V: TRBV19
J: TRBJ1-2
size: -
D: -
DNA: TGTGCCAGTACCCTGGGGCCGGCTAACTATGGCTACACCTTC
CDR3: CASTLGPANYGYTF

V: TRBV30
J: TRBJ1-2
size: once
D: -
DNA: TGTGCCTGGATGGAGAACTATGGCTACACCTTC
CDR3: CAWMENYGYTF

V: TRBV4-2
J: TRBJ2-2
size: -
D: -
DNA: TGTGCCAGCAGCCAAGGAGTCAGTGCGGGAACCGGGGAGCTGTTTTTT
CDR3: CASSQGVSAGTGELFF

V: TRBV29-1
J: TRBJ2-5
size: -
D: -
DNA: TGCAGCGAAACAGGGACGATTAGAGAGACCCAGTACTTC
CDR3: CSETGTIRETQYF

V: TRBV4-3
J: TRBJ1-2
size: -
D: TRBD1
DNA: TGCGCCAGCAGCCAAGGCAGGGGGCGGCATGGCTACACCTTC
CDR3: CASSQGRGRHGYTF

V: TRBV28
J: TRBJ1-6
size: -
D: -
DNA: TGTGCCAGCAGTGCTTCCCAGGGGCAAGGGCCACCCCTCCACTTT
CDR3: CASSASQGQGPPLHF